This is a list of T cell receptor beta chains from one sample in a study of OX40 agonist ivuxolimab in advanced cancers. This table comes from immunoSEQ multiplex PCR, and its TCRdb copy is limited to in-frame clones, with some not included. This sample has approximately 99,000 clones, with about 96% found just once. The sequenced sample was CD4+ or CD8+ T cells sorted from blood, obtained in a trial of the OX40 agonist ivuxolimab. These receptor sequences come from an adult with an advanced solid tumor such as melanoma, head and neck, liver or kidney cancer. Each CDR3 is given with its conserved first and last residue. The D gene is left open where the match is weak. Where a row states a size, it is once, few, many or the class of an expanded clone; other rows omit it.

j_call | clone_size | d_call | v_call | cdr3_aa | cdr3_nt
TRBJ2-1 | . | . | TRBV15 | CATSRGGGNEQFF | TGTGCCACCAGCAGAGGAGGGGGCAATGAGCAGTTCTTC
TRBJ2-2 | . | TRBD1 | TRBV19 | CASESGTGLHGELFF | TGTGCCAGTGAGTCCGGGACAGGGTTACACGGGGAGCTGTTTTTT
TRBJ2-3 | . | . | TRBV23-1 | CASSQLPDSSDTQYF | TGCGCCAGCAGTCAACTCCCGGACTCGTCAGATACGCAGTATTTT
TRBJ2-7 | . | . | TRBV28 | CASTTTRSSYEQYF | TGTGCCAGCACGACGACTAGGAGCTCCTACGAGCAGTACTTC
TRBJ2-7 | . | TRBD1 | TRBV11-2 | CASTRQGAYYEQYF | TGTGCCAGCACCCGACAGGGCGCGTACTACGAGCAGTACTTC
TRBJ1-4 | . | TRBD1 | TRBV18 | CASSPTRQGGGEKLFF | TGTGCCAGCTCGCCTACGAGACAGGGAGGTGGCGAAAAACTGTTTTTT
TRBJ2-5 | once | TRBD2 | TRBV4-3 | CASSRQLAGGETQYF | TGCGCCAGCAGCCGACAACTAGCGGGAGGAGAGACCCAGTACTTC
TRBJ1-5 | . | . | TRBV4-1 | CASSQEPRVDSNQPQHF | TGCGCCAGCAGCCAAGAACCCAGGGTGGATAGCAATCAGCCCCAGCATTTT
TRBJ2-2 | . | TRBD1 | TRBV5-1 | CASSLGGQGGTGELFF | TGCGCCAGCAGCTTGGGGGGACAGGGCGGCACCGGGGAGCTGTTTTTT
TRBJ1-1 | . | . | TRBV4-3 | CASSQDRAGVRGNTEAFF | TGCGCCAGCAGCCAAGATCGCGCAGGGGTAAGAGGGAACACTGAAGCTTTCTTT
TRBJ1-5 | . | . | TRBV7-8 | CASSISGHQPQHF | TGTGCCAGCAGCATCTCGGGACATCAGCCCCAGCATTTT
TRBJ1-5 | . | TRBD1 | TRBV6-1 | CASSEAIYRGEDQPQHF | TGTGCCAGCAGTGAAGCAATTTACAGGGGGGAAGATCAGCCCCAGCATTTT
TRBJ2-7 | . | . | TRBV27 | CASGGSETYEQYF | TGTGCCAGCGGGGGGAGTGAGACCTACGAGCAGTACTTC
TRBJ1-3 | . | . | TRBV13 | CASSERTSRGNTIYF | TGTGCCAGCAGCGAACGGACAAGTAGAGGAAACACCATATATTTT
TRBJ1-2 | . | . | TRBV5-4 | CASSWGGWTESNYGYTF | TGTGCCAGCAGCTGGGGGGGCTGGACAGAATCTAACTATGGCTACACCTTC
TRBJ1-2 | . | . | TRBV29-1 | CSVGEDGYTF | TGCAGCGTTGGCGAAGATGGCTACACCTTC
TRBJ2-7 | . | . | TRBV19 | CASSISGLSYEQYF | TGTGCCAGTAGTATATCCGGCTTGTCCTACGAGCAGTACTTC
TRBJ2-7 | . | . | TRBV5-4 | CASSLVGNEQYF | TGTGCCAGCAGCTTGGTGGGAAACGAGCAGTACTTC
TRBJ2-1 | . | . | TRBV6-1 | CASTGASYNEQFF | TGTGCCAGCACCGGGGCTTCCTACAATGAGCAGTTCTTC
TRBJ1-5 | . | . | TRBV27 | CASRPRGVGQPQHF | TGTGCCAGCAGGCCTAGGGGAGTGGGTCAGCCCCAGCATTTT
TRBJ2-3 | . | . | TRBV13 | CASSLGPGDSDPSSSTDTQYF | TGTGCCAGCAGCCTAGGTCCAGGGGATTCGGACCCTTCCTCTAGCACAGATACGCAGTATTTT
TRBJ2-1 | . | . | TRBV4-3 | CASSQDLLTGYSYNEQFF | TGCGCCAGCAGCCAAGATCTGCTGACAGGCTACTCCTACAATGAGCAGTTCTTC
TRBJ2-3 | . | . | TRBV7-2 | CASTSFGTLSTDTQYF | TGTGCCAGCACCTCATTCGGGACTCTAAGCACAGATACGCAGTATTTT
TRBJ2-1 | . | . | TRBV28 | CASSFPGVTHNEQFF | TGTGCCAGCAGTTTTCCAGGGGTCACACACAATGAGCAGTTCTTC
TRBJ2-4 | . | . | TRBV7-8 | CASSRDIGAKNIQYF | TGTGCCAGCAGCCGGGACATTGGGGCCAAAAACATTCAGTACTTC
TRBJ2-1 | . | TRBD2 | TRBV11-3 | CASSSSGSHANEQFF | TGTGCCAGCAGCTCCAGCGGGAGTCATGCCAATGAGCAGTTCTTC
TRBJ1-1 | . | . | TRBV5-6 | CASSWDGTKTEAFF | TGTGCCAGCAGCTGGGATGGGACGAAGACTGAAGCTTTCTTT
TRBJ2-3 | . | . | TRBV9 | CASSVGGGGADTQYF | TGTGCCAGCAGCGTAGGAGGAGGGGGCGCAGATACGCAGTATTTT
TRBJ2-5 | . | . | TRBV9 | CASSVEEGLRTQYF | TGTGCCAGCAGCGTAGAGGAAGGACTTAGGACCCAGTACTTC
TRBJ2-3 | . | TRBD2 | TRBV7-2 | CASSGGAGARQVYF | TGTGCCAGCAGCGGAGGAGCGGGAGCGAGGCAGGTGTATTTT
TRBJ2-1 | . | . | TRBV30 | CASDSPYNEQFF | TGTGCCTCGGACAGTCCCTACAATGAGCAGTTCTTC
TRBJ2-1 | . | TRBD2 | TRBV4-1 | CASSQDRLARFF | TGCGCCAGCAGCCAAGACCGACTAGCGCGGTTCTTC
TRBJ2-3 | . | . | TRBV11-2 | CASSLLEGSTDTQYF | TGTGCCAGCAGCTTATTGGAGGGCAGCACAGATACGCAGTATTTT
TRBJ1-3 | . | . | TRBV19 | CASSSTESSGNTIYF | TGTGCCAGTAGTTCGACCGAAAGCTCTGGAAACACCATATATTTT
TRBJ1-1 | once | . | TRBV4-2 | CASSEDGRGGSTEAFF | TGTGCCAGCAGCGAGGATGGTAGGGGAGGGAGCACTGAAGCTTTCTTT
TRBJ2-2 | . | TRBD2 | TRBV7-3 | CASSLGLAGYTGELFF | TGTGCCAGCAGCTTGGGACTAGCGGGATACACCGGGGAGCTGTTTTTT
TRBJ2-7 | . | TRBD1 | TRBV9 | CASSTGQAGEQYF | TGTGCCAGCAGCACTGGACAGGCGGGCGAGCAGTACTTC
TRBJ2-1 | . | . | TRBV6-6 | CASSAGNFNEQFF | TGTGCCAGCAGCGCCGGGAATTTCAATGAGCAGTTCTTC
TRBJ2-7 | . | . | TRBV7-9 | CASSGMNYEQYF | TGTGCCAGCAGCGGAATGAACTACGAGCAGTACTTC
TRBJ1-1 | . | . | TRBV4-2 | CASSLTVGAEAFF | TGTGCCAGCAGCCTTACGGTCGGGGCTGAAGCTTTCTTT
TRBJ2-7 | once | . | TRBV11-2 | CASSPTLRPTQEQYF | TGTGCCAGCAGCCCCACTCTAAGGCCGACTCAAGAGCAGTACTTC
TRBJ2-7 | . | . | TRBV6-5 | CASSGTKLYEQYF | TGTGCCAGCAGTGGGACCAAGCTCTACGAGCAGTACTTC
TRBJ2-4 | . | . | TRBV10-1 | CASSETRLDIQYF | TGCGCCAGCAGTGAGACCCGATTGGACATTCAGTACTTC
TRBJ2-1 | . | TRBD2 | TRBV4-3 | CASSQEMGLAYNEQFF | TGCGCCAGCAGCCAAGAAATGGGACTAGCCTACAATGAGCAGTTCTTC
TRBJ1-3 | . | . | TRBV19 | CASSISVFSGNTIYF | TGTGCCAGTAGTATATCCGTCTTCTCTGGAAACACCATATATTTT
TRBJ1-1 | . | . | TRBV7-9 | CASSRHREGAEAFF | TGTGCCAGCAGCCGCCACAGGGAAGGCGCTGAAGCTTTCTTT
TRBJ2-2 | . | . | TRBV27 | CASSTSFPGELFF | TGTGCCAGCAGCACTTCCTTCCCCGGGGAGCTGTTTTTT
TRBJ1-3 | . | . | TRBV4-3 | CASSQDLRAGNTIYF | TGCGCCAGCAGCCAAGACCTGAGGGCTGGAAACACCATATATTTT
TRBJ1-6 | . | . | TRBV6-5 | CASSYSIPNSPLHF | TGTGCCAGCAGTTACTCCATTCCAAATTCACCCCTCCACTTT
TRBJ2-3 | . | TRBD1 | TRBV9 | CASSVGGTGTDTQYF | TGTGCCAGCAGCGTAGGGGGGACAGGGACAGATACGCAGTATTTT
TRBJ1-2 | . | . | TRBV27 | CASSAAGGAVYGYTF | TGTGCCAGCAGTGCCGCCGGGGGCGCAGTCTATGGCTACACCTTC
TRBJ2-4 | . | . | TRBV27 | CASSRRIAKNIQYF | TGTGCCAGCAGTCGACGAATAGCCAAAAACATTCAGTACTTC
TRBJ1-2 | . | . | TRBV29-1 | CSELDSYGYTF | TGCAGCGAGCTTGACAGCTATGGCTACACCTTC
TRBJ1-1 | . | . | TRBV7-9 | CASSLAPGTNTEAFF | TGTGCCAGCAGCTTAGCGCCGGGGACGAACACTGAAGCTTTCTTT
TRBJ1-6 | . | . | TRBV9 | CASSVGYRDESSYNSPLHF | TGTGCCAGCAGCGTAGGGTACAGGGACGAGAGCTCCTATAATTCACCCCTCCACTTT
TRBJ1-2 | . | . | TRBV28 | CASSLSGDSPYGYTF | TGTGCCAGCAGTTTATCGGGCGACAGCCCCTATGGCTACACCTTC
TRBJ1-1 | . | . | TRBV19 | CASSDYFEAFF | TGTGCCAGTAGCGACTACTTTGAAGCTTTCTTT
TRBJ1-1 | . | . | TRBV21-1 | CASSKVGKMNTEAFF | TGTGCCAGCAGCAAAGTAGGTAAGATGAACACTGAAGCTTTCTTT
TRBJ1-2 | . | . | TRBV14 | CASSQVWAGDGYGYTF | TGTGCCAGCAGCCAAGTTTGGGCAGGGGATGGCTATGGCTACACCTTC